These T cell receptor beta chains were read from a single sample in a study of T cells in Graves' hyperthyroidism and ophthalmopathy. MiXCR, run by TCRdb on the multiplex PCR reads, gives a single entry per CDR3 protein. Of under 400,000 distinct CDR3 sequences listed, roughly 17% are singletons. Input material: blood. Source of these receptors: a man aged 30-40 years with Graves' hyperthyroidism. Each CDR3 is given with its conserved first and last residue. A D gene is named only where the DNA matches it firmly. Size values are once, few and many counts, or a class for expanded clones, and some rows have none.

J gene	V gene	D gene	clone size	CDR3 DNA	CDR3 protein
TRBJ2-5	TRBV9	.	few	TGTGCCAGCAGCGTATCTAGCTTGCCCGAGACCCAGTACTTC	CASSVSSLPETQYF
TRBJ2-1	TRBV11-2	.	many	TGTGCCAGCAGTCCCCAGGGGGGGACTTCCAATGAGCAGTTCTTC	CASSPQGGTSNEQFF
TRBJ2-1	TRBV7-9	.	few	TGTGCCAGCAGCTTAGGTCAGGGAAGCAATGAGCAGTTCTTC	CASSLGQGSNEQFF
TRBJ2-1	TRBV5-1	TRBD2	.	TGCGCCAGCAGCTGGACTAGCGCCGAAGGGAATGAGCAGTTCTTC	CASSWTSAEGNEQFF
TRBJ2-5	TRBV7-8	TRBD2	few	TGTGCCAGCAGCCCCGTCCGAGTGGTAGCGGGACTAAGGGCCCAGTACTTC	CASSPVRVVAGLRAQYF
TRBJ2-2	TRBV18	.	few	TGTGCCAGCTCACCCTCAAGGGTGGAGACCGGGGAGCTGTTTTTT	CASSPSRVETGELFF
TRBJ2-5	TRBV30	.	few	TGTGCCTGGAGACGGCGACAGGACGCGGGGACCCAGTACTTC	CAWRRRQDAGTQYF
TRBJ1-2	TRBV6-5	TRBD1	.	TGTGCCAGCAGTTACCCGGGACAGGGAGATGGCTACACCTTC	CASSYPGQGDGYTF
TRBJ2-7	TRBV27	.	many	TGTGCCAGCGGTCTCGCGCAGGGAGGCGAGCAGTACTTC	CASGLAQGGEQYF
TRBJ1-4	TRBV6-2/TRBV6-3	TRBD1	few	TGTGCCAGCAGGGCCGGGACAGGATTAACTAATGAAAAACTGTTTTTT	CASRAGTGLTNEKLFF
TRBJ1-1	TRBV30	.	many	TGTGCCTGGACTCAAGGATGGGGGAACACTGAAGCTTTCTTT	CAWTQGWGNTEAFF
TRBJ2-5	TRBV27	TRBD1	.	TGTGCCAGCAGGCCCGACAGGGGGAGAGAGACCCAGTACTTC	CASRPDRGRETQYF
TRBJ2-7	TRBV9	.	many	TGTGCCAGCAGCGTAGGGGTGGGAGGAAGTAACGACGAGCAGTACTTC	CASSVGVGGSNDEQYF
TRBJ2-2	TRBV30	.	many	TGTGCCTGGAAATGGGGTCCGAACACCGGGGAGCTGTTTTTT	CAWKWGPNTGELFF
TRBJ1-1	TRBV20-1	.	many	TGCAGTGCTAGAGACAAGACAGGTCGTACTGAAGCTTTCTTT	CSARDKTGRTEAFF
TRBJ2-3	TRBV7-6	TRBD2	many	TGTGCCAGCAGCCCCGGGACTAGCGGGAGTTTATCAACGCAGTATTTT	CASSPGTSGSLSTQYF
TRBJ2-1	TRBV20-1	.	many	TGCAGTGCCCGACGGGACTCACGGGCCAATGAGCAGTTCTTC	CSARRDSRANEQFF
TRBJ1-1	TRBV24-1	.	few	TGTGTCACCAGTGATTTTAAACGGGGAGAAGCTTTCTTT	CVTSDFKRGEAFF
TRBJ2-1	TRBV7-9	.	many	TGTGCCAGACGCGGGCACTCCTACAATGAGCAGTTCTTC	CARRGHSYNEQFF
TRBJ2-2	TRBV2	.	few	TGTGCCAGCAGTGGGGACGCTAGCAGATCGGCTAACGCCTGGGAGCTGTTTTTT	CASSGDASRSANAWELFF
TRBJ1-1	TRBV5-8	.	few	TGTGCCAGCAACCAGGCGGGGACCATGAACACTGAAGCTTTCTTT	CASNQAGTMNTEAFF
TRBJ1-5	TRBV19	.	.	TGTGCCAGTAGTATCGGACTACAAAGTTTCGACGTCTCCTGGGGCAATCAGCCCCAGCATTTT	CASSIGLQSFDVSWGNQPQHF
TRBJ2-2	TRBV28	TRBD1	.	TGTGCCAGCAGACCCGCGGAGAGGACAGGGACGAACACCGGGGAGCTGTTTTTT	CASRPAERTGTNTGELFF
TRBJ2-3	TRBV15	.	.	TGTGCCACCAGCCCGAGTGGGTTAGGAGGGACCAGGGCAGATACGCAGTATTTT	CATSPSGLGGTRADTQYF
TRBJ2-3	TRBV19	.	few	TGTGCCAGCGCCCGTTTATCCACAGATACGCAGTATTTT	CASARLSTDTQYF
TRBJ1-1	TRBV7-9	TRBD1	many	TGTGCCAGCAGCCCGGGACAGAGAGCTTTCTTT	CASSPGQRAFF
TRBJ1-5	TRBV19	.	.	TGTGCCAGTAGTCCTGGCAGGATCCTATCTCAGCCCCAGCATTTT	CASSPGRILSQPQHF
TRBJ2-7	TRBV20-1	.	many	TGCAGTGCTACAGGATTCTACGAGCAGTACTTC	CSATGFYEQYF
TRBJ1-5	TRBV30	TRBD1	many	TGTGCCTGGAGTAGGGACAGGGGTTCTCCCCAGCATTTT	CAWSRDRGSPQHF
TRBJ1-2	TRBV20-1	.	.	TGCAGTGCTAGAGAAGGCCTGGGACCTCGGGGCTACACCTTC	CSAREGLGPRGYTF